A selection of T cell receptor beta chains follows, all from one sample in a study of blood T cell repertoires in COVID-19. Profiled with immunoSEQ multiplex PCR; TCRdb holds only in-frame clones, not every one. The table shows 240,000 or so clones, with 82% occurring only once. Sequenced input: peripheral blood. These TCRs come from a woman at least 80 years old with acute or convalescent COVID-19. Each CDR3 is given with its conserved first and last residue. Each record gives: CDR3 protein, V gene, J gene.

CASSSYSGGTEAFF,TRBV5-1,TRBJ1-1
CASSQDMSGRYGYTF,TRBV4-2,TRBJ1-2
CASSYSRLSMNTEAFF,TRBV6-5,TRBJ1-1
CASSHSGKYNEQFF,TRBV6-5,TRBJ2-1
CASSQDSFYGYTF,TRBV3-1/TRBV3-2,TRBJ1-2
CASRSTSGGTYNEQFF,TRBV11-2,TRBJ2-1
CASSYRKDRHYGYTF,TRBV6-5,TRBJ1-2
CASSQDDRTGFEQYF,TRBV4-3,TRBJ2-7
CASSQQAQNEKLFF,TRBV7-8,TRBJ1-4
CASSLAGRSLHF,TRBV5-4,TRBJ1-6
CASSSQGARETQYF,TRBV5-4,TRBJ2-5
CASSSGGSNQPQHF,TRBV28,TRBJ1-5
CASSLGSGSGYEQYF,TRBV7-9,TRBJ2-7
CASSLSGGGSYNEQFF,TRBV7-6,TRBJ2-1
CASSLRGGGGYTF,TRBV7-2,TRBJ1-2
CASSLAAGGGNSPLHF,TRBV5-1,TRBJ1-6
CASKAAGGYEQYF,TRBV2,TRBJ2-7
CASSENRDMNTEAFF,TRBV6-1,TRBJ1-1
CASSRDIRGYTF,TRBV3-1/TRBV3-2,TRBJ1-2
CASSYTVTGDGYTF,TRBV7-2,TRBJ1-2
CASSPQTGAQETQYF,TRBV18,TRBJ2-5
CASSLVTGVEGETQYF,TRBV7-2,TRBJ2-5
CASSADRGKTQYF,TRBV7-2,TRBJ2-5
CASSLVRGNEQFF,TRBV7-2,TRBJ2-1
CASSLAGGYTF,TRBV5-4,TRBJ1-2
CASSFGGRRNYEQYF,TRBV5-4,TRBJ2-7
CASSLWRGQGNEKLFF,TRBV4-1,TRBJ1-4
CASSLGLASSSYEQYF,TRBV5-6,TRBJ2-7
CASSLGDQPQHF,TRBV12-3/TRBV12-4,TRBJ1-5
CASSFEGSPEAFF,TRBV7-9,TRBJ1-1
CASSQEVLSSYNEQFF,TRBV3-1/TRBV3-2,TRBJ2-1
CASSQGSEAFF,TRBV12-3/TRBV12-4,TRBJ1-1
CASSLVGGGLSTDTQYF,TRBV11-2,TRBJ2-3
CASSPGHNYNEQFF,TRBV7-9,TRBJ2-1
CASSQQGSSSYNEQFF,TRBV7-2,TRBJ2-1
CASSPYLQGNFDNEQFF,TRBV21-1,TRBJ2-1
CASSQMSGVNPYEQYF,TRBV7-2,TRBJ2-7
CAISDTSGVNFNEQFF,TRBV10-3,TRBJ2-1
CATSRGTVRPLHF,TRBV15,TRBJ1-6
CASIPRGKRQVNQPQHF,TRBV7-8,TRBJ1-5
CASSFLASSFYTDTQYF,TRBV28,TRBJ2-3